Below, one T cell receptor beta chain is given with its context. Its specificity is unknown. TCRdb's table, derived via immunoSEQ multiplex PCR, lists solely in-frame clones and lacks some. The table lists about 26,000 clones, approximately 89% of them singletons, with approximately 3.9% in the top ten. The sample originates from a study of T cells in localized non-small cell lung cancer. Study observations and caveats: In adjacent lung appeared a median around 56 of the top 100 tumor clones.

J lost 6 bases, V lost 1 base, and 8 bases had no gene match. The CDR3 covers 16 residues. CDR1 and CDR2 (germline): SGHRS, YFSETQ. This TCR was recovered from an older female donor with stage II squamous cell lung carcinoma. Sequencing used peripheral blood, obtained before any cancer treatment. This rearrangement joins TRBV5-1 to TRBJ1-4; 8 nucleotides match TRBD1. This CDR3 is CASSLPDRGYDEKLFF. The CDR3, as DNA: TGCGCCAGCAGCTTGCCAGACAGGGGTTACGATGAAAAACTGTTTTTT.